This T cell receptor beta chain comes out of a study of T cell clonality in common variable immunodeficiency. Study outcomes and limitations: Fewer TCRbeta clones were shared among CVID subjects than controls. Patient heterogeneity in the CVID cohort limited correlations between repertoire features and clinical complications. CVID subjects showed higher TCRbeta clonality than healthy controls.

TCRdb's copy holds only in-frame clones and misses some; the assay was immunoSEQ multiplex PCR. The sample was found to contain 30,000 to 40,000 clones, and every one recurs. In its sample, this clone was seen many times. Its antigen is currently unknown. The CDR3 goes on 3 residues after the read ends, and that part is filled in from the germline J gene. The CDR3 sequence is 13 residues long. Germline lookup yields CDR1 KGHSH and CDR2 LQKENI. Donors gave about 5 to 8.5 ml heparinized peripheral whole blood. The rearrangement links TRBV18 to TRBJ2-3, with a tentative D call TRBD2 (6 bases). This clonotype was obtained from a person aged 18-69 years in good health. Material: peripheral blood mononuclear cells. CDR3 bases read: TGTGCCAGCTCACGGGGGGATAGCGAGGCG. As protein: CASSRGDSEA. The full CDR3 sequence reads CASSRGDSEAQYF.